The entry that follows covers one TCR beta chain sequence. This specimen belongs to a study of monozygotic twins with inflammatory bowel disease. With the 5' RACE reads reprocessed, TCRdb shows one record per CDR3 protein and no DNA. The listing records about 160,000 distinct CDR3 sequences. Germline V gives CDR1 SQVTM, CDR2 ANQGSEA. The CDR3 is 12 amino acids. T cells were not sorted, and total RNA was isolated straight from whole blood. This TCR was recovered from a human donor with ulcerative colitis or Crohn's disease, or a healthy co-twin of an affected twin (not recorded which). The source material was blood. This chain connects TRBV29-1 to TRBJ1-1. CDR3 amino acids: CSARRQNTEAFF.